This record concerns one T cell receptor (beta chain) sequence. The data were taken from a study of CD8+ T cells in alopecia areata. Extracted RNA was reverse transcribed into cDNA, the sequencing template. Only in-frame clones appear in the TCRdb table, and some are missing; sequencing was by immunoSEQ multiplex PCR. The profile covers some 200,000 clones, with 55% to 70% appearing a single time and about 3% taken by the ten largest. Described treatment: oral pan-JAK inhibitor, 5-10 mg twice daily. Lesional scalp punch biopsies and peripheral blood came from alopecia areata patients. V lost 1 base to trimming and J lost 5 bases, with 11 bases between them. Per the germline V gene, CDR1 is LNHNV and CDR2 is YYDKDF (reference sequence). The CDR3 is made up of 15 amino acids.

The receptor was isolated from a human donor with alopecia areata. The V call is TRBV15, the J call TRBJ2-2; unclear D gene. Material: CD4+ T cells sorted from blood, obtained at week 4, from a patient treated with tofacitinib. For the CDR3, the DNA is TGTGCCACCAGCAGAGGGGCCAGAGTGACCGGGGAGCTGTTTTTT. Residues: CATSRGARVTGELFF.